This TCR beta chain was observed in a study of T cell repertoires in cytomegalovirus infection. MiXCR was run by TCRdb on the reads, yielding one entry per CDR3 protein. The repertoire holds 300,000 or so distinct CDR3 sequences, with about 25% as singletons. Germline values: CDR1 MNHEY, CDR2 SVGEGT. CDR3 size: 14 residues. Trimming removed 5 bases from V and 5 bases from J, with 13 bases in between. This clonotype was obtained from a human donor in good health (CMV status not recorded). Some clones in this sample may be carry-over from other donors' samples. Sequencing used PBMCs. V usage is TRBV6-2 or TRBV6-3 and J usage is TRBJ2-1; no firm D call. Written as DNA, the CDR3 is TGTGCCAGCAGTAACGGAGCGCGCAACAATGAGCAGTTCTTC. Encoded protein: CASSNGARNNEQFF.